Each of the 26 T cell receptor beta chains below was sequenced from the same sample in a study of vaccination and CD4 T cells after COVID-19. Cultured CD4+ T cell DNA underwent sequencing with the Oncomine TCR Beta short-read assay. TCRdb passed the PCR reads through MiXCR, listing each CDR3 protein once. Of 20,000 to 25,000 distinct CDR3 sequences in the sample, less than 60% were seen once. Their antigens remain unidentified. Described treatment: roughly 10-day PBMC culture with coronavirus spike peptide pools or control peptides (ViraFEST assay). The specimen was CD4+ T cells from blood, cultured in vitro. All receptors come from a human donor who had recovered from COVID-19.

The chain couples TRBV5-1 to TRBJ1-2; D might be TRBD1 (5 bases). Germline CDR1 SGHRS, CDR2 YFSETQ. V was trimmed by 3 bases and J by 6 bases, leaving 18 bases between them. CDR3 length: 15 residues. CDR3 sequence reads: CASSSLTGTSNGYTF. The CDR3 coding sequence is TGCGCCAGCAGCTCGCTAACCGGGACGTCAAATGGCTACACCTTC.

The genes are TRBV28 and TRBJ2-4, with a possible D match to TRBD2 (6 bases). V was pared by 4 bases and J by 0 bases, with 10 bases between. The CDR3 runs to 15 residues. CDR1 is MDHEN and CDR2 is SYDVKM in the germline V gene. This CDR3 reads CASSSAGGAKNIQYF. DNA for the CDR3: TGTGCCAGCAGTTCCGCCGGGGGAGCCAAAAACATTCAGTACTTC. Combining the CDR3 with reference TRBV28 and TRBJ2-4 gives the whole variable domain DVKVTQSSRYLVKRTGEKVFLECVQDMDHENMFWYRQDPGLGLRLIYFSYDVKMKEKGDIPEGYSVSREKKERFSLILESASTNQTSMYLCASSSAGGAKNIQYFGAGTRLSVL.

This clonotype was seen more than once but under ten times. The V call is TRBV6-4, the J call TRBJ1-5; D may be TRBD1 (5 bases). V lost 9 bases to trimming and J lost 1 base, with 13 bases between them. Germline CDR1 reads MRHNA; CDR2 reads SNTAGT. The CDR3 length is 14 residues. The CDR3 sequence is CASPAGVSNQPQHF. The CDR3 DNA sequence: TGTGCCAGTCCTGCGGGGGTCAGCAATCAGCCCCAGCATTTT.

This chain connects TRBV6-1 to TRBJ2-5; D not resolved. The CDR3 consists of 14 residues. CDR1 and CDR2 from the germline V gene are MNHNS and SASEGT. Trimming shortened V by 4 bases and J by 0 bases, and 9 bases separated the two germline ends. CDR3 residues: CASSGGRYQETQYF. The CDR3 bases are TGTGCCAGCAGTGGCGGTCGGTACCAAGAGACCCAGTACTTC.

This chain connects TRBV20-1 to TRBJ2-1; D possibly corresponds to TRBD1 (6 bases). Trimming took 0 bases from V and 7 from J, leaving 16 bases between them. Germline CDR1 is DFQATT and CDR2 is SNEGSKA (reference sequence). This CDR3 spans 15 amino acids. CDR3 amino acids: CSARERGSSWNEQFF. CDR3 DNA sequence: TGCAGTGCTAGAGAGAGGGGGAGCTCTTGGAATGAGCAGTTCTTC.

The V gene is TRBV28, the J gene TRBJ1-1; 7 bases line up with TRBD1. V was pared by 7 bases and J by 4 bases, with 6 bases of the junction left unmatched. The CDR3 has 13 residues. Per germline, CDR1 MDHEN and CDR2 SYDVKM. The CDR3 bases are TGTGCCAGCATTGACAGGGCCCCCACTGAAGCTTTCTTT. It translates to CASIDRAPTEAFF.

This clonotype showed up just a few times. The genes are TRBV20-1 and TRBJ1-4; D call uncertain. Per germline, CDR1 DFQATT and CDR2 SNEGSKA (reference sequence). This CDR3 has 12 residues. V lost 5 bases and J lost 4, with 8 bases in between. CDR3 sequence: CSAPAINEKLFF. The DNA for the CDR3 is TGCAGTGCTCCCGCGATTAATGAAAAACTGTTTTTT.

This clonotype was seen only a few times. The rearrangement links TRBV4-2 to TRBJ1-3; D might be TRBD1 (5 bases). Germline CDR1 is LGHNA and CDR2 is YNFKEQ. V was trimmed by 0 bases and J by 0 bases, leaving 12 bases between them. This CDR3 comprises 17 residues. The CDR3 reads CASSQDRQSSSGNTIYF. In nucleotides, the CDR3 is TGTGCCAGCAGCCAAGATCGACAGTCAAGCTCTGGAAACACCATATATTTT.

The chain couples TRBV20-1 to TRBJ2-7; tentative D call: TRBD1 (5 bases). CDR3 length: 14 residues. CDR1 and CDR2 from the germline V gene are DFQATT and SNEGSKA (reference sequence). Trimming stripped 5 bases from V and 6 bases from J, with 20 bases between. This CDR3 reads CSALRLGPSGEQYF. Here the CDR3 DNA reads TGCAGTGCTTTAAGGTTGGGGCCGTCTGGCGAGCAGTACTTC.

This clonotype was counted between two and nine times. The V gene is TRBV7-6, the J gene TRBJ2-5; D is uncertain. This CDR3 region has 16 residues. The ends were cut back, 0 bases at V and 5 bases at J, with 16 bases in the middle. Germline loops: CDR1 SGHVS, CDR2 FNYEAQ. CDR3 nucleotide sequence: TGTGCCAGCAGCTTAGCCCACGTGTCGGCCCTCGAGACCCAGTACTTC. It encodes CASSLAHVSALETQYF. The whole variable domain, remainder taken from reference TRBV7-6 and TRBJ2-5, is GAGVSQSPRYKVTKRGQDVALRCDPISGHVSLYWYRQALGQGPEFLTYFNYEAQQDKSGLPNDRFSAERPEGSISTLTIQRTEQRDSAMYRCASSLAHVSALETQYFGPGTRLLVL.

Only a few counts were recorded for this clonotype. CDR3 DNA sequence: TGTGCCACCAAGCAGGGGGGGGCAGATACGCAGTATTTT. Its protein product is CATKQGGADTQYF. This chain connects TRBV24-1 to TRBJ2-3; TRBD1 or TRBD2 may be the D gene (7 bases each). Germline assignment: CDR1 KGHDR and CDR2 SFDVKD. The V end was cut by 8 bases, the J end by 4 bases, with 12 bases between. The CDR3 runs to 13 residues.

This clonotype has only a few counts. This chain joins TRBV12-3 or TRBV12-4 and TRBJ2-5; TRBD2 aligns across 7 bases. The ends lost 5 bases at V and 5 bases at J; junction bases unmatched: 11. The CDR3 spans 15 residues. This CDR3 is CASSPRTGGLETQYF. In nucleotides, the CDR3 is TGTGCCAGCAGTCCTCGGACGGGGGGATTGGAGACCCAGTACTTC.

The rearrangement joins TRBV7-2 to TRBJ1-2; unclear D gene. With 5 bases removed from V and 4 bases from J, the gap between germline ends came to 14 bases. Looked up from germline, CDR1 is SGHTA and CDR2 is FQGNSA. The CDR3 runs 14 residues. The CDR3 nucleotides are TGTGCCAGCAGCCCGTACTCCGCGACCTATGGCTACACCTTC. It translates to CASSPYSATYGYTF.

This clonotype came up once. This chain uses TRBV30 with TRBJ2-7, with 13 bases that match TRBD2. This CDR3 comprises 15 residues. The germline gives CDR1 GTSNPN, CDR2 SVGIG (reference sequence). The ends lost 5 bases at V and 2 bases at J; junction bases unmatched: 6. CDR3 loop: CAWARGLAGAYEQYF. The CDR3 DNA follows: TGTGCCTGGGCCAGAGGACTAGCGGGGGCCTACGAGCAGTACTTC.

This chain links TRBV23-1 with TRBJ2-2, with D possibly being TRBD1 (6 bases). TRBV23-1 is annotated as an ORF whose role is uncertain. Deletions cut 0 bases from V and 3 bases from J, with 14 bases between. The CDR3 loop spans 17 amino acids. DNA for the CDR3: TGCGCCAGCAGTCAATCCAATGGCAGGGGAGACACCGGGGAGCTGTTTTTT. It codes for CASSQSNGRGDTGELFF.

This sequence joins TRBV11-3 and TRBJ1-1; unclear D gene. The germline V and J ends were trimmed by 5 bases and 1 base, with 5 bases remaining between them. The CDR3 covers 12 residues. The germline V gene encodes CDR1 SGHNT and CDR2 YENEEA. CDR3 in amino acids: CASSGRNTEAFF. The CDR3 DNA reads TGTGCCAGCAGCGGGAGGAACACTGAAGCTTTCTTT.

The rearrangement links TRBV20-1 to TRBJ1-6; 8 nucleotides align to TRBD1. V trimming: 3 bases; J trimming: 14 bases; junction bases outside the gene matches: 9. In germline, CDR1 is DFQATT, CDR2 SNEGSKA (reference sequence). CDR3 length equals 13 residues. CDR3 region: CSASDRGLQSLHF. DNA for the CDR3: TGCAGTGCTAGCGACAGGGGACTCCAGTCCCTCCACTTT.

This chain connects TRBV10-1 to TRBJ2-7; 7 positions match TRBD1. This CDR3 is 14 amino acids long. The V gene end was trimmed by 5 bases and the J gene end by 5 bases; junction bases not matched to a gene: 9. Germline CDR1 reads WNHNN; CDR2 reads SYGVQD (reference sequence). CDR3 protein: CASSQAGTENEQYF. The CDR3 DNA is TGCGCCAGCAGTCAGGCCGGGACAGAGAACGAGCAGTACTTC.

This clonotype was seen a handful of times. This chain connects TRBV27 to TRBJ2-5, with D tentatively TRBD1 (6 bases). The V gene's germline CDR1 is MNHEY and CDR2 SMNVEV (reference sequence). V dropped 3 bases and J dropped 4 bases, with 9 bases sitting between them. The CDR3 covers 13 residues. The CDR3 here is CASSFWGRETQYF. As DNA, the CDR3 is TGTGCCAGCAGTTTTTGGGGGCGAGAGACCCAGTACTTC.

The chain couples TRBV7-3 to TRBJ1-1; 7 bases fit TRBD1. The length of the CDR3 is 14 residues. Germline CDR1 and CDR2: SGHTA and FQGTGA. Trimming cost V 5 bases and J 6 bases; bases outside gene matches: 9. CDR3 amino acids: CASSKGQVISEAFF. CDR3 DNA sequence: TGTGCCAGCAGCAAAGGACAGGTAATATCTGAAGCTTTCTTT.

The chain couples TRBV18 to TRBJ2-3; 12 bases match TRBD1. Germline lookup yields CDR1 KGHSH and CDR2 LQKENI. V shed 3 bases, J shed 2 bases, and the junction held 3 bases outside the gene matches. The CDR3 sequence is 16 residues long. CDR3 protein: CASSPRDRGHTDTQYF. The CDR3 DNA follows: TGTGCCAGCTCACCCCGGGACAGGGGGCACACAGATACGCAGTATTTT.

In its sample, this clonotype was seen once. The chain carries TRBV7-9 and TRBJ1-1; D is undetermined. V lost 4 bases to trimming and J lost 1 base, with 13 bases between them. The germline V gene encodes CDR1 SEHNR and CDR2 FQNEAQ (reference sequence). This CDR3 is built from 15 residues. CDR3 sequence (DNA): TGTGCCAGCAGCTCCAAGGGCAATGAGAACACTGAAGCTTTCTTT. It encodes CASSSKGNENTEAFF.

This rearrangement joins TRBV20-1 to TRBJ1-2, with 7 bases lining up with TRBD1. The CDR3 is 14 amino acids. With 1 base clipped from V and 7 bases from J, the junction kept 9 bases outside the gene matches. The germline CDR1 and CDR2 sequences are DFQATT and SNEGSKA (reference sequence). The CDR3 DNA sequence: TGCAGTGCTAGAGCCCCGACAGGGAGGGTTGGCTACACCTTC. Translating it yields CSARAPTGRVGYTF.

This clonotype was observed once. The CDR3 coding sequence is TGCAGCGGATCGGACAGGGGAAGTGGCTACACCTTC. The encoded protein is CSGSDRGSGYTF. The V gene is TRBV29-1, the J gene TRBJ1-2; 9 positions match TRBD1. Trimming removed 7 bases from V and 7 bases from J; junction bases left unmatched: 7. The germline V gene has CDR1 SQVTM and CDR2 ANQGSEA. The length of the CDR3 is 12 residues.

In its sample, this clonotype was seen once. The chain uses TRBV3-1 and TRBJ1-1, with TRBD1 matching over 7 bases. Trimming removed 3 bases from V and 5 bases from J; junction bases left unmatched: 12. Germline V gene lookup returns CDR1 LGHDT and CDR2 YNNKEL (reference sequence). CDR3 size: 16 residues. The DNA for the CDR3 is TGTGCCAGCAGCCATGGTGGGGCAGGGGGGAATACTGAAGCTTTCTTT. This sequence encodes CASSHGGAGGNTEAFF.

This clonotype was detected a few times. The V and J genes are TRBV7-8 and TRBJ1-2; D ambiguous. V was pared by 2 bases and J by 8 bases, with 15 bases between. The CDR3 length is 14 residues. CDR1 SGHVS and CDR2 FQNEAQ come from the germline V gene. The CDR3 nucleotides read TGTGCCAGCAGCTTAAATCGCGCCACCCGAGGCTACACCTTC. As protein: CASSLNRATRGYTF.